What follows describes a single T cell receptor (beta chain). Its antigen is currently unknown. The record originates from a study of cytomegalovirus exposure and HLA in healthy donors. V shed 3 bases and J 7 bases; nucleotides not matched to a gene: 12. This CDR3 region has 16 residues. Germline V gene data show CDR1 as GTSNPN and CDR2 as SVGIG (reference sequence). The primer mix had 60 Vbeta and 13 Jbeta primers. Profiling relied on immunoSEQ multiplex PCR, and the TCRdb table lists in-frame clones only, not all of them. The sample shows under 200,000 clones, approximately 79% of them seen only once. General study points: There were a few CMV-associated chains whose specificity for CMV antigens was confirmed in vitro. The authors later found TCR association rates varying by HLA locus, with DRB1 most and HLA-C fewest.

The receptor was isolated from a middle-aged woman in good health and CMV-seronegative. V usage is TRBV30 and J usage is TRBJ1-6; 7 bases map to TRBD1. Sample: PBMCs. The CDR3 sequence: CAWRPGGGRWNSPLHF. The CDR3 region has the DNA TGTGCCTGGAGACCGGGAGGGGGCCGTTGGAATTCACCCCTCCACTTT.